Below, 19 T cell receptor beta chains from the same sample are listed, as sequenced in a study of memory CD4+ T cells and cytomegalovirus serostatus. The sort gate was single viable CD3+CD4+CD8-CD45RO+ cells for memory CD4+ T cells. TCRdb keeps only in-frame clones here, not all; method: immunoSEQ multiplex PCR. This table holds under 80,000 clones, 82% found once. The sample taken for sequencing was memory CD4+ T cells from blood. The receptors come from an adult in good health and CMV-seronegative.

This CDR3 is CASSFETGRGYTF. For the CDR3, the DNA is TGTGCCAGCAGCTTCGAGACAGGGCGAGGCTACACCTTC. The rearrangement joins TRBV7-3 to TRBJ1-2, with 7 bases that match TRBD1. J gave up 8 bases and V 3 bases, and 6 bases lay outside the gene matches. The CDR3 contains 13 residues. Germline V gives CDR1 SGHTA, CDR2 FQGTGA.

The chain recombines TRBV5-1 with TRBJ1-4; D ambiguous. V lost 2 bases to trimming and J lost 2 bases, with 16 bases between them. The CDR3 is 17 residues long. Germline CDR1 and CDR2: SGHRS and YFSETQ. CDR3 nucleotide sequence: TGCGCCAGCAGCTTCAGAGGTGGCAGCAACACTAATGAAAAACTGTTTTTT. Translation: CASSFRGGSNTNEKLFF.

The V gene is TRBV7-2, the J gene TRBJ1-1, with D perhaps matching TRBD1 (5 bases). The CDR3 length is 12 residues. Trimming pared 2 bases from V and 7 bases from J, leaving 8 bases between. CDR1 SGHTA and CDR2 FQGNSA come from the germline V gene. CDR3 sequence (DNA): TGTGCCAGCAGCTTAAGGGGAAATGAAGCTTTCTTT. Its protein product is CASSLRGNEAFF.

A word on this clone: Its ends do not fully match the called genes, so a read error is possible. V is TRBV28 and J is TRBJ1-5, with D unclear. The V gene's germline CDR1 is MDHEN and CDR2 SYDVKM. This CDR3 region has 13 residues. The CDR3 sequence: CATSRGGTQPQHF. The DNA for the CDR3 is TGTGCCACCAGTCGTGGAGGAACTCAGCCCCAGCATTTT.

The V gene is TRBV28, the J gene TRBJ1-3; D is unclear. CDR3 length equals 14 residues. Germline V gives CDR1 MDHEN, CDR2 SYDVKM. The germline V and J ends were trimmed by 3 bases and 0 bases, with 6 bases remaining between them. DNA for the CDR3: TGTGCCAGCAGTTTTGGGCACTCTGGAAACACCATATATTTT. Its protein product is CASSFGHSGNTIYF.

The chain couples TRBV4-1 to TRBJ2-3, with 16 bases fitting TRBD2. The CDR3 has 15 residues. Per the germline V gene, CDR1 is MGHRA and CDR2 is YSYEKL. Trimming removed 6 bases from V and 5 bases from J; junction bases left unmatched: 2. The CDR3 DNA sequence: TGCGCCAGCAGGGGGACTAGCGGGGGGGGAGATACGCAGTATTTT. Amino acids: CASRGTSGGGDTQYF.

The chain uses TRBV28 and TRBJ1-1; 8 bases match TRBD1. Germline-derived CDR1 and CDR2 are MDHEN and SYDVKM. V trimming: 6 bases; J trimming: 4 bases; junction bases outside the gene matches: 7. The length of the CDR3 is 14 residues. CDR3 in DNA: TGTGCCAGCAGCGCAGGGGGCCGGGGCACTGAAGCTTTCTTT. Translating gives CASSAGGRGTEAFF.

The V and J genes are TRBV29-1 and TRBJ1-1, with D unresolved. The V and J ends lost 4 bases and 1 base respectively, with 7 bases between them. Germline loops: CDR1 SQVTM, CDR2 ANQGSEA. This CDR3 region has 12 residues. CDR3 amino acids: CSVVSSNTEAFF. The CDR3 DNA follows: TGCAGCGTTGTTTCCTCGAACACTGAAGCTTTCTTT.

The chain combines TRBV5-1 with TRBJ2-1, with D tentatively TRBD1 or TRBD2 (5 bases each). CDR1 SGHRS and CDR2 YFSETQ come from the germline V gene. CDR3 length: 14 amino acids. The ends were cut back, 4 bases at V and 2 bases at J, with 10 bases in the middle. The CDR3 nucleotides are TGCGCCAGCAGCCCCCGGGACCCCTACAATGAGCAGTTCTTC. Protein sequence: CASSPRDPYNEQFF. The variable domain in full, with the rest retrieved from reference TRBV5-1 and TRBJ2-1, is KAGVTQTPRYLIKTRGQQVTLSCSPISGHRSVSWYQQTPGQGLQFLFEYFSETQRNKGNFPGRFSGRQFSNSRSEMNVSTLELGDSALYLCASSPRDPYNEQFFGPGTRLTVL.

This chain connects TRBV30 to TRBJ1-3; 8 positions match TRBD1. The CDR3 totals 14 residues. Germline assignment: CDR1 GTSNPN and CDR2 SVGIG (reference sequence). V was pared by 3 bases and J by 3 bases, with 4 bases of the junction left unmatched. The CDR3 protein is CAWSQGALGNTIYF. For the CDR3, the DNA is TGTGCCTGGAGCCAGGGGGCGCTTGGAAACACCATATATTTT.

This clone is termed medium-sized. The chain is built from TRBV7-3 and TRBJ2-7, with 7 bases that match TRBD2. The trim removed 1 base at V and 3 bases at J, leaving 6 bases unmatched. Germline V gene sequence: CDR1 SGHTA, CDR2 FQGTGA. The CDR3 extends over 15 amino acids. CDR3 DNA sequence: TGTGCCAGCAGCTTAAAAGCGGGAATGGGCTACGAGCAGTACTTC. The encoded protein is CASSLKAGMGYEQYF.

Sample share makes this clone medium-sized. This chain joins TRBV11-2 and TRBJ1-2; unclear D gene. There are 16 residues in the CDR3. V was shortened by 5 bases and J by 0 bases, with 16 bases between the two germline ends. The germline V gene encodes CDR1 SGHAT and CDR2 FQNNGV. CDR3 region: CASSAWQQRANYGYTF. The CDR3 coding sequence is TGTGCCAGCAGCGCGTGGCAGCAGCGAGCTAACTATGGCTACACCTTC.

This rearrangement joins TRBV4-1 to TRBJ1-5, with a weak D call TRBD1 (6 bases). Between the trimmed V and J ends, which lost 5 bases and 6 bases, there was a span of 14 bases. This CDR3 has 14 amino acids. Germline V gives CDR1 MGHRA, CDR2 YSYEKL. CDR3 in DNA: TGCGCCAGCAGCGAAGGGGGGCCGGGTCAGCCCCAGCATTTT. Protein: CASSEGGPGQPQHF.

The chain couples TRBV6-6 to TRBJ2-3, with D perhaps assigned TRBD1 or TRBD2 (5 bases each). V lost 6 bases and J 6 bases, leaving 10 bases between the germline ends. This CDR3 comprises 12 residues. The V gene's germline CDR1 is MNHNY and CDR2 SVGAGI (reference sequence). For the CDR3, the DNA is TGTGCCAGCAGCAGGGAGCGGGATACGCAGTATTTT. Protein sequence: CASSRERDTQYF.

The chain joins TRBV11-1 to TRBJ2-1; D possibly corresponds to TRBD1 (6 bases). This CDR3 region has 18 residues. Germline CDR1 SGHAT, CDR2 FQDESV (reference sequence). Trimming removed 1 base from V and 7 bases from J, with 23 bases in between. CDR3 nucleotide sequence: TGTGCCAGCAGCTTAGGAGGCGACCTCCTGGGGGCCGGGAATGAGCAGTTCTTC. This translates into CASSLGGDLLGAGNEQFF. Based on the CDR3 plus reference TRBV11-1 and TRBJ2-1, the full variable domain is EAEVAQSPRYKITEKSQAVAFWCDPISGHATLYWYRQILGQGPELLVQFQDESVVDDSQLPKDRFSAERLKGVDSTLKIQPAELGDSAMYLCASSLGGDLLGAGNEQFFGPGTRLTVL.

The rearrangement joins TRBV4-1 to TRBJ1-5, with TRBD1 matching 8 bases. The germline V gene has CDR1 MGHRA and CDR2 YSYEKL. J was trimmed by 6 bases and V by 0 bases; bases with no gene match: 10. The CDR3 runs to 17 residues. CDR3 loop: CASSQDRRQGAGQPQHF. DNA of the CDR3: TGCGCCAGCAGCCAAGATAGGCGGCAGGGGGCGGGTCAGCCCCAGCATTTT.

This chain joins TRBV2 and TRBJ2-1; 8 bases agree with TRBD2. Germline V gives CDR1 SNHLY, CDR2 FYNNEI. This CDR3 spans 15 amino acids. V lost 6 bases and J lost 2; bases outside the gene matches: 6. The CDR3 reads CASRPHGGAYNEQFF. The DNA of the CDR3 is TGTGCCAGCAGACCTCACGGGGGGGCCTACAATGAGCAGTTCTTC.

CDR3 nucleotide sequence: TGTGCCAGCAGCGGCAAGACTAGCGGGAGCGCCACAGATACGCAGTATTTT. Translating it yields CASSGKTSGSATDTQYF. This chain uses TRBV5-4 with TRBJ2-3, with 12 bases identical to TRBD2. The germline gives CDR1 SGHNT, CDR2 YYREEE (reference sequence). This CDR3 has 17 amino acids. With V trimmed by 4 bases and J by 2 bases, 8 bases remained unmatched.

The rearrangement links TRBV2 to TRBJ2-2; TRBD2 is a possible D gene (6 bases). Trimming stripped 6 bases from V and 5 bases from J, with 28 bases between. This CDR3 spans 19 amino acids. Per germline, CDR1 SNHLY and CDR2 FYNNEI. The DNA of the CDR3 is TGTGCCAGCAGAACCGGGACCGGAACCAAAACGGCGGGGACCGGGGAGCTGTTTTTT. Translating gives CASRTGTGTKTAGTGELFF.